Presented here are 26 T cell receptor beta chains from one specimen sequenced in a study of OX40 agonist ivuxolimab in advanced cancers. This table comes from immunoSEQ multiplex PCR, and its TCRdb copy is limited to in-frame clones, with some not included. The sample holds around 94,000 clones; approximately 90% are singletons and the top ten take over 0.7%. The material sequenced was CD4+ or CD8+ T cells sorted from blood, taken in a trial of the OX40 agonist ivuxolimab. The receptors originated from an adult with an advanced solid tumor such as melanoma, head and neck, liver or kidney cancer.

The V call is TRBV6-5, the J call TRBJ2-1; TRBD2 matches 9 bases. After removal of 2 bases from V and 3 bases from J, the junction contained 5 bases not matched to a gene. Per the germline V gene, CDR1 is MNHEY and CDR2 is SVGAGI. This CDR3 region has 16 residues. The CDR3 region has the DNA TGTGCCAGCAGTTACCCCAGGCGGGGGGGCTACAATGAGCAGTTCTTC. It translates to CASSYPRRGGYNEQFF.

The chain joins TRBV27 to TRBJ2-7, with D maybe TRBD2 (6 bases). Per germline, CDR1 MNHEY and CDR2 SMNVEV (reference sequence). The V end was cut by 2 bases, the J end by 2 bases, with 13 bases between. This CDR3 is built from 15 residues. The CDR3 sequence is CASSLGGGVAYEQYF. The CDR3 region has the DNA TGTGCCAGCAGTTTAGGAGGAGGGGTCGCCTACGAGCAGTACTTC.

The rearrangement joins TRBV5-8 to TRBJ2-5; D might be TRBD2 (5 bases). The CDR3 is 10 amino acids. V was clipped by 7 bases and J by 5 bases, with 6 bases between them. Germline CDR1 SGHTS, CDR2 YDEGEE. CDR3 nucleotides: TGTGCCAGCCCGGGGGAGACCCAGTACTTC. Amino acid sequence: CASPGETQYF. The variable domain in full, with the rest retrieved from reference TRBV5-8 and TRBJ2-5, is EAGVTQSPTHLIKTRGQQATLRCSPISGHTSVYWYQQALGLGLQFLLWYDEGEERNRGNFPPRFSGRQFPNYSSELNVNALELEDSALYLCASPGETQYFGPGTRLLVL.

The gene calls are TRBV21-1 and TRBJ2-5; the D call of TRBD2 is as the table states it, not checked on the DNA. TRBV21-1 has pseudogene status. The CDR3 consists of 15 residues. The DNA for the CDR3 is TGTGCCAGCAGCAAAGCGCACCCTAGCGAGGAGACCCAGTACTTC. This gives the protein CASSKAHPSEETQYF.

The rearrangement joins TRBV11-3 to TRBJ2-3; unclear D gene. Germline V gene data show CDR1 as SGHNT and CDR2 as YENEEA. Trimming cost V 1 base and J 9 bases, with 5 bases left between them. CDR3 size: 11 residues. Here the CDR3 reads CASSLGETQYF. The CDR3, as DNA: TGTGCCAGCAGCTTAGGGGAAACGCAGTATTTT.

The rearrangement joins TRBV7-8 to TRBJ1-2, with 7 positions matching TRBD1. Germline values: CDR1 SGHVS, CDR2 FQNEAQ. This CDR3 has 14 amino acids. J lost 4 bases, V lost 1 base, and 3 bases had no gene match. The CDR3, as DNA: TGTGCCAGCAGCTTAGATCCAGGGGGCTATGGCTACACCTTC. Protein: CASSLDPGGYGYTF. The whole variable domain, filled in from reference TRBV7-8 and TRBJ1-2, reads GAGVSQSPRYKVAKRGQDVALRCDPISGHVSLFWYQQALGQGPEFLTYFQNEAQLDKSGLPSDRFFAERPEGSVSTLKIQRTQQEDSAVYLCASSLDPGGYGYTFGSGTRLTVV.

CDR3 amino acids: CASSSQAPSSGNTIYF. The CDR3 DNA reads TGTGCCAGCAGTTCCCAAGCGCCGAGCTCTGGAAACACCATATATTTT. The chain uses TRBV6-5 and TRBJ1-3; D gene ambiguous. Trimming cost V 4 bases and J 0 bases, with 13 bases left between them. CDR1 is MNHEY and CDR2 is SVGAGI in the germline V gene. This CDR3 comprises 16 residues.

V gene TRBV19 combines with J gene TRBJ1-1; 7 bases fit TRBD1. Trimming removed 1 base from V and 1 base from J; junction bases left unmatched: 9. Germline CDR1 is LNHDA and CDR2 is SQIVND (reference sequence). The CDR3 extends over 17 amino acids. CDR3: CASSIAADRARNTEAFF. For the CDR3, the DNA is TGTGCCAGTAGTATAGCCGCCGACAGGGCGCGGAACACTGAAGCTTTCTTT.

This clone was seen more than once but under ten times. The rearrangement uses TRBV14 and TRBJ2-7; D remains unclear. Germline CDR1 reads SGHDN; CDR2 reads FVKESK. V lost 4 bases and J 4 bases, leaving 14 bases between the germline ends. The CDR3 totals 14 residues. The CDR3 DNA sequence: TGTGCCAGCAGCCCAAAGACCATTCTATACGAGCAGTACTTC. Its protein product is CASSPKTILYEQYF.

The chain has TRBV5-5 and TRBJ2-6, with D tentatively TRBD1 (5 bases). Trimming shortened V by 1 base and J by 1 base, and 12 bases separated the two germline ends. The CDR3 contains 17 residues. Germline V gives CDR1 SGHKS, CDR2 YYEKEE (reference sequence). The CDR3 sequence is CASSLTGERSGANVLTF. The CDR3, as DNA: TGTGCCAGCAGCTTGACAGGAGAACGGTCTGGGGCCAACGTCCTGACTTTC.

The chain links TRBV29-1 to TRBJ2-2, with D maybe TRBD2 (6 bases). This CDR3 is 14 amino acids long. V was trimmed by 4 bases and J by 3 bases, leaving 12 bases between them. Germline values: CDR1 SQVTM, CDR2 ANQGSEA. For the CDR3, the DNA is TGCAGCGTTGGTAGTGAGCGGGACACCGGGGAGCTGTTTTTT. Protein product: CSVGSERDTGELFF.

This clone has a single count. The rearrangement uses TRBV19 and TRBJ2-3; D might be TRBD2 (6 bases). The CDR3 has 15 amino acids. Germline lookup yields CDR1 LNHDA and CDR2 SQIVND (reference sequence). V dropped 7 bases and J dropped 1 base, with 15 bases sitting between them. The CDR3 spells CASNELASGTDTQYF. In DNA, the CDR3 is TGTGCCAGTAATGAACTGGCTAGCGGCACAGATACGCAGTATTTT. Drawing the rest from reference TRBV19 and TRBJ2-3, the complete variable domain is DGGITQSPKYLFRKEGQNVTLSCEQNLNHDAMYWYRQDPGQGLRLIYYSQIVNDFQKGDIAEGYSVSREKKESFPLTVTSAQKNPTAFYLCASNELASGTDTQYFGPGTRLTVL.

The chain has TRBV10-3 and TRBJ2-5, with D perhaps matching TRBD1 or TRBD2 (5 bases each). The DNA end is a closer match to TRBJ2-7, so the J assignment may be wrong. Germline CDR1 ENHRY, CDR2 SYGVKD. The CDR3 is made up of 14 amino acids. The CDR3 bases are TGTGCCATCGAAGGGACCAACTCCTCCTACGAGCAGTACTTC. It specifies CAIEGTNSSYEQYF.

The V call is TRBV5-4, the J call TRBJ2-1; D tentatively reads TRBD1 or TRBD2 (5 bases each). V dropped 4 bases and J dropped 8 bases, with 16 bases sitting between them. The CDR3 sequence is 14 residues long. In germline, CDR1 is SGHNT, CDR2 YYREEE (reference sequence). The CDR3 region is CASSPGTRRDEQFF. The CDR3 DNA follows: TGTGCCAGCAGCCCCGGGACCCGCCGAGATGAGCAGTTCTTC.

This clone has only a few counts. The V and J genes are TRBV7-8 and TRBJ1-5, with 8 bases lining up with TRBD1. V lost 2 bases, J lost 1 base, and 7 bases stayed unmatched. The germline V gene encodes CDR1 SGHVS and CDR2 FQNEAQ. The CDR3 loop spans 17 amino acids. The CDR3 loop is CASSLNSRGLSNQPQHF. CDR3 coding DNA: TGTGCCAGCAGCTTAAATTCCAGGGGGCTCAGCAATCAGCCCCAGCATTTT.

The rearrangement joins TRBV2 to TRBJ2-7, with D uncertain. CDR3 length: 12 residues. V was clipped by 2 bases and J by 5 bases, with 7 bases between them. Looked up from germline, CDR1 is SNHLY and CDR2 is FYNNEI. The CDR3 DNA sequence: TGTGCCAGCAGTGAATTCTGGGACGAGCAGTACTTC. Its protein product is CASSEFWDEQYF.

V gene TRBV4-3 combines with J gene TRBJ2-7, with D perhaps assigned TRBD1 or TRBD2 (5 bases each). V was trimmed by 4 bases and J by 1 base, leaving 17 bases between them. The germline CDR1 and CDR2 sequences are LGHNA and YSLEER. There are 16 residues in the CDR3. CDR3 loop: CASSPDQGVGSYEQYF. CDR3 DNA: TGCGCCAGCAGCCCGGACCAGGGAGTAGGTTCCTACGAGCAGTACTTC.

This clone has a single count. CDR3 residues: CASSLDRGQVYEQYF. CDR3 DNA sequence: TGTGCCAGCAGCTTAGATCGAGGGCAGGTCTACGAGCAGTACTTC. The chain combines TRBV11-3 with TRBJ2-7, with TRBD2 as a possible D gene (5 bases). Per the germline V gene, CDR1 is SGHNT and CDR2 is YENEEA. The CDR3 length is 15 residues. V was shortened by 0 bases and J by 3 bases, with 12 bases between the two germline ends.

The chain recombines TRBV28 with TRBJ1-1; D is uncertain. V was cut by 3 bases and J by 2 bases, with 10 bases left in between. This CDR3 is built from 14 residues. Germline V gene sequence: CDR1 MDHEN, CDR2 SYDVKM. The CDR3 region is CASSLVRRNTEAFF. The DNA for the CDR3 is TGTGCCAGCAGTTTGGTGCGGCGAAACACTGAAGCTTTCTTT.

The chain uses TRBV4-1 and TRBJ2-3; weak D call: TRBD1 (6 bases). This CDR3 spans 15 amino acids. V was cut by 0 bases and J by 2 bases, with 9 bases left in between. CDR1 and CDR2 from the germline V gene are MGHRA and YSYEKL. As DNA, the CDR3 is TGCGCCAGCAGCCAAGATAGGGGGACCACAGATACGCAGTATTTT. Translation: CASSQDRGTTDTQYF.

The chain carries TRBV30 and TRBJ2-5; TRBD1 might be the D (6 bases). Germline assignment: CDR1 GTSNPN and CDR2 SVGIG (reference sequence). CDR3 length equals 14 residues. V lost 5 bases and J lost 4, with 17 bases in between. The CDR3 here is CAWEPGAGLETQYF. In DNA form, the CDR3 reads TGTGCCTGGGAACCAGGGGCAGGGCTAGAGACCCAGTACTTC. Together with reference TRBV30 and TRBJ2-5, the CDR3 gives the full variable domain: SQTIHQWPATLVQPVGSPLSLECTVEGTSNPNLYWYRQAAGRGLQLLFYSVGIGQISSEVPQNLSASRPQDRQFILSSKKLLLSDSGFYLCAWEPGAGLETQYFGPGTRLLVL.

V usage is TRBV4-1 and J usage is TRBJ2-7; 14 nucleotides match TRBD2. With 1 base clipped from V and 5 bases from J, the junction kept 7 bases outside the gene matches. CDR3 length: 17 amino acids. The V gene's germline CDR1 is MGHRA and CDR2 YSYEKL. The CDR3 DNA is TGCGCCAGCAGCCAAGGCCGGACTAGCGGGAGGAACAACGAGCAGTACTTC. Protein sequence: CASSQGRTSGRNNEQYF.

J is TRBJ2-2 and V is TRBV7-9; D is unclear. The CDR3 has 13 residues. V was trimmed by 5 bases and J by 7 bases, leaving 11 bases between them. CDR1 is SEHNR and CDR2 is FQNEAQ in the germline V gene (reference sequence). The CDR3 DNA reads as TGTGCCAGCAGCGGGAACGTGGGCGGGGAGCTGTTTTTT. Protein: CASSGNVGGELFF.

The CDR3 coding sequence is TGTGCCAGCAGCTTCAAAGTGACTAGTATGTTTGACGAGCAGTACTTC. This translates into CASSFKVTSMFDEQYF. This chain joins TRBV7-2 and TRBJ2-7; D may be TRBD2 (6 bases). The V gene's germline CDR1 is SGHTA and CDR2 FQGNSA. Trimming removed 3 bases from V and 5 bases from J, with 20 bases in between. This CDR3 has 16 residues.

This chain links TRBV18 with TRBJ1-2, with 7 bases fitting TRBD1. CDR3 length equals 14 residues. V lost 3 bases to trimming and J lost 6 bases; unmatched junction nucleotides: 7. Per the germline V gene, CDR1 is KGHSH and CDR2 is LQKENI. The CDR3: CASSPVGQRDGYTF. The CDR3 DNA is TGTGCCAGCTCACCCGTGGGACAGAGGGATGGCTACACCTTC.

V and J are TRBV4-2 and TRBJ1-1, with D tentatively TRBD1 (6 bases). The CDR3 runs 16 residues. The V end lost 4 bases, the J end lost 4 bases, and 19 bases lay between the germline ends. CDR1 and CDR2 (germline): LGHNA, YNFKEQ. The CDR3 reads CASSPPGGLGVTEAFF. The CDR3 DNA follows: TGTGCCAGCAGCCCGCCCGGGGGGCTGGGTGTCACTGAAGCTTTCTTT.